The 11 T cell receptor beta chains listed next were all sequenced from one sample in a study of low-dose radiotherapy and immunotherapy resistance in tumors. This sample's time point: before trial treatment. TRAV- and TRBV-specific primers primed first-strand cDNA, covering alpha and beta chains. For amplifying TCRs, the PCR ran for about 20 cycles with Phusion, which was used together with a constant-region primer and the adapter on the V primers. TCRdb passed the reads through MiXCR, listing each CDR3 protein once. The sample carries around 80,000 distinct CDR3 sequences, approximately 20% recorded once. The source was PBMCs, collected before treatment. All receptors derive from a male donor with prostate cancer.

This clonotype occurred many times. This chain links TRBV7-3 with TRBJ2-5, with 9 bases fitting TRBD2. In germline, CDR1 is SGHTA, CDR2 FQGTGA. The CDR3 runs to 16 residues. After removal of 3 bases from V and 4 bases from J, the junction contained 9 bases not matched to a gene. The CDR3 coding sequence is TGTGCCAGCAGCTTTTCGGGCGGGGGGGCCCCAGAGACCCAGTACTTC. This sequence encodes CASSFSGGGAPETQYF.

This clonotype was detected many times. The chain recombines TRBV4-2 with TRBJ2-1, with 13 bases aligning to TRBD2. Losses at the gene ends were 4 bases for V and 3 bases for J; bases not matched to a gene: 0. CDR1 and CDR2 (germline): LGHNA, YNFKEQ. This CDR3 spans 15 amino acids. CDR3 residues: CASSRLAGGYNEQFF. As DNA, the CDR3 is TGTGCCAGCAGCCGACTAGCGGGGGGCTACAATGAGCAGTTCTTC.

The chain links TRBV5-1 to TRBJ2-3; perhaps TRBD1 as D (6 bases). This CDR3 is 15 amino acids long. The V end lost 1 base, the J end lost 2 bases, and 11 bases lay between the germline ends. Germline CDR1 reads SGHRS; CDR2 reads YFSETQ. For the CDR3, the DNA is TGCGCCAGCAGCTTGTTACAGGGTGACACAGATACGCAGTATTTT. Encoded protein: CASSLLQGDTDTQYF.

This clonotype was found many times. The chain is built from TRBV28 and TRBJ1-5; 7 positions match TRBD1. The CDR3 totals 15 residues. V was clipped by 6 bases and J by 3 bases; unmatched bases: 8. From germline, CDR1 is MDHEN and CDR2 SYDVKM. The CDR3 is CASSLTGQFNQPQHF. The DNA for the CDR3 is TGTGCCAGCAGCCTCACGGGACAGTTCAATCAGCCCCAGCATTTT.

This clonotype has at least ten counts. J is TRBJ1-5 and V is TRBV20-1; 7 bases line up with TRBD1. Trimming took 5 bases from V and 6 from J; bases not matched to a gene: 7. Germline V lookup: CDR1 DFQATT, CDR2 SNEGSKA (reference sequence). CDR3 length: 13 residues. The chain's CDR3 is CSAYTGEGQPQHF. The CDR3 nucleotides read TGCAGTGCTTACACAGGGGAAGGTCAGCCCCAGCATTTT.

This clonotype was seen many times. This chain connects TRBV29-1 to TRBJ2-7, with TRBD1 identical over 8 bases. CDR1 SQVTM and CDR2 ANQGSEA come from the germline V gene. The CDR3 covers 13 residues. The V segment lost 3 bases and the J segment 6 bases; nucleotides outside the gene matches: 7. CDR3 in DNA: TGCAGCGTTGAGTCCGGACAGGGACCCGAGCAGTACTTC. It specifies CSVESGQGPEQYF.

This clonotype was seen just once. A far larger clone is off by one base, so a read error is likely. The chain is built from TRBV6-5 and TRBJ1-5; D unclear. CDR3 length: 15 amino acids. V was shortened by 8 bases and J by 4 bases, with 18 bases between the two germline ends. Germline loops: CDR1 MNHEY, CDR2 SVGAGI. CDR3 DNA: TGTGCCAGCGGATCGGCGGATATGGGGAATCAGCCCCAGCATTTT. Translation: CASGSADMGNQPQHF.

This clonotype occurred many times. V and J are TRBV6-1 and TRBJ1-3; unclear D gene. V was pared by 4 bases and J by 0 bases, with 13 bases between. Germline CDR1 and CDR2: MNHNS and SASEGT. The CDR3 spans 16 residues. The DNA for the CDR3 is TGTGCCAGCAGTGCCCTGCCTTTCAGCTCTGGAAACACCATATATTTT. It encodes CASSALPFSSGNTIYF.

The sample holds many counts of this clonotype. This chain joins TRBV5-1 and TRBJ1-4, with D perhaps matching TRBD1 (6 bases). This CDR3 is built from 15 residues. Germline assignment: CDR1 SGHRS and CDR2 YFSETQ. V gave up 4 bases and J gave up 4 bases, with 14 bases separating them. The chain's CDR3 is CASSVGTSNNEKLFF. The DNA of the CDR3 is TGCGCCAGCAGCGTGGGGACAAGCAATAATGAAAAACTGTTTTTT. Complete variable domain (other parts from reference TRBV5-1 and TRBJ1-4): KAGVTQTPRYLIKTRGQQVTLSCSPISGHRSVSWYQQTPGQGLQFLFEYFSETQRNKGNFPGRFSGRQFSNSRSEMNVSTLELGDSALYLCASSVGTSNNEKLFFGSGTQLSVL.

This clonotype was counted at least ten times. The chain employs TRBV5-1 and TRBJ2-7, with 9 bases aligning to TRBD1. V dropped 4 bases and J dropped 2; count of bases not matched to a gene: 7. The germline V gene has CDR1 SGHRS and CDR2 YFSETQ. This CDR3 region has 15 residues. The CDR3 region is CASSTGQGSTYEQYF. For the CDR3, the DNA is TGCGCCAGCAGCACCGGACAGGGGTCGACCTACGAGCAGTACTTC.

This clonotype was counted many times. V gene TRBV5-1 combines with J gene TRBJ1-3; weak D call: TRBD1 (6 bases). Per germline, CDR1 SGHRS and CDR2 YFSETQ. The CDR3 totals 16 residues. Trimming removed 3 bases at V and 0 bases at J, with 13 bases between. This chain's CDR3 is CASSSTTGTSGNTIYF. CDR3 in DNA: TGCGCCAGCAGCTCGACGACAGGAACCTCTGGAAACACCATATATTTT. The variable domain in full, with the rest retrieved from reference TRBV5-1 and TRBJ1-3, is KAGVTQTPRYLIKTRGQQVTLSCSPISGHRSVSWYQQTPGQGLQFLFEYFSETQRNKGNFPGRFSGRQFSNSRSEMNVSTLELGDSALYLCASSSTTGTSGNTIYFGEGSWLTVV.